Below are 20 T cell receptor beta chains sequenced from a single sample in a study of cytomegalovirus exposure and HLA in healthy donors. Use of 60 Vbeta and 13 Jbeta primers characterized the PCR. Profiling relied on immunoSEQ multiplex PCR, and the TCRdb table lists in-frame clones only, not all of them. The sample holds more than 95,000 clones. Sequenced material: PBMCs. The origin of the receptors is a middle-aged man in good health and CMV-seronegative.

The V gene is TRBV19, the J gene TRBJ1-5; 8 nucleotides align to TRBD1. Germline CDR1 reads LNHDA; CDR2 reads SQIVND (reference sequence). V gave up 5 bases and J gave up 3 bases; unmatched junction bases: 12. This CDR3 comprises 17 residues. The CDR3 bases are TGTGCCAGTAGTTCGCCCCCCGGGACAGGTTTCAATCAGCCCCAGCATTTT. It specifies CASSSPPGTGFNQPQHF. Complete variable domain (other parts from reference TRBV19 and TRBJ1-5): DGGITQSPKYLFRKEGQNVTLSCEQNLNHDAMYWYRQDPGQGLRLIYYSQIVNDFQKGDIAEGYSVSREKKESFPLTVTSAQKNPTAFYLCASSSPPGTGFNQPQHFGDGTRLSIL.

The chain couples TRBV9 to TRBJ1-3, with D unclear. CDR1 is SGDLS, CDR2 YYNGEE, per germline. This CDR3 is built from 14 residues. Trimming left V 4 bases short and J 0 bases short, with 8 bases between. In DNA, the CDR3 is TGTGCCAGCAGCCCCCCGGTCTCTGGAAACACCATATATTTT. Translation: CASSPPVSGNTIYF. Together with reference TRBV9 and TRBJ1-3, the CDR3 gives the full variable domain: DSGVTQTPKHLITATGQRVTLRCSPRSGDLSVYWYQQSLDQGLQFLIQYYNGEERAKGNILERFSAQQFPDLHSELNLSSLELGDSALYFCASSPPVSGNTIYFGEGSWLTVV.

This chain connects TRBV30 to TRBJ2-7; D remains unclear. Trimming pared 0 bases from V and 5 bases from J, leaving 8 bases between. The CDR3 is 12 residues long. Germline lookup yields CDR1 GTSNPN and CDR2 SVGIG (reference sequence). CDR3 sequence reads: CAWSVLADEQYF. The CDR3 nucleotides are TGTGCCTGGAGTGTTTTAGCCGACGAGCAGTACTTC.

This chain links TRBV11-3 with TRBJ2-1; 8 nucleotides match TRBD2. The V gene's germline CDR1 is SGHNT and CDR2 YENEEA. Losses at the gene ends were 6 bases for V and 0 bases for J; bases not matched to a gene: 7. The CDR3 runs to 16 residues. CDR3 DNA: TGTGCCAGCAGATCGACTAGCGACAGCTCCTACAATGAGCAGTTCTTC. It translates to CASRSTSDSSYNEQFF.

The chain is built from TRBV7-3 and TRBJ2-1, with 8 bases identical to TRBD2. Trimming removed 3 bases from V and 5 bases from J; junction bases left unmatched: 9. This CDR3 is 16 amino acids long. Germline CDR1 reads SGHTA; CDR2 reads FQGTGA. CDR3 in amino acids: CASSFPTSVTNNEQFF. CDR3 coding DNA: TGTGCCAGCAGCTTTCCGACTAGCGTCACGAACAATGAGCAGTTCTTC.

J is TRBJ2-6 and V is TRBV29-1; 9 bases line up with TRBD1. Trimming took 6 bases from V and 1 from J; bases not matched to a gene: 16. The CDR3 is 19 residues long. Germline V gene lookup returns CDR1 SQVTM and CDR2 ANQGSEA. The CDR3 loop is CSVEIPPGQGWSGANVLTF. The CDR3 DNA follows: TGCAGCGTCGAAATCCCCCCAGGACAGGGGTGGTCTGGGGCCAACGTCCTGACTTTC.

V is TRBV5-4 and J is TRBJ2-7, with D possibly matching TRBD2 (5 bases). The germline gives CDR1 SGHNT, CDR2 YYREEE (reference sequence). Trimming removed 0 bases from V and 0 bases from J, with 10 bases in between. This CDR3 is 15 amino acids long. CDR3 DNA: TGTGCCAGCAGCTTGGCCATTGGGAGCTCCTACGAGCAGTACTTC. This gives the protein CASSLAIGSSYEQYF.

This CDR3 is CAWSFGQGVGYTF. The CDR3 coding sequence is TGTGCCTGGAGTTTCGGGCAGGGTGTTGGCTACACCTTC. The chain joins TRBV30 to TRBJ1-2, with D perhaps TRBD1 (5 bases). Germline V gene lookup returns CDR1 GTSNPN and CDR2 SVGIG (reference sequence). V lost 2 bases to trimming and J lost 7 bases, with 14 bases between them. The CDR3 runs to 13 residues.

Comment on this clone: One junction end disagrees with the germline gene, perhaps due to a read error. J is TRBJ1-5 and V is TRBV7-9; no reliable D call. The CDR3 consists of 17 residues. Germline lookup yields CDR1 SEHNR and CDR2 FQNEAQ (reference sequence). This chain's CDR3 is CASSLGSGDPSNQPQHF. The CDR3 DNA follows: TGTGCCAGCAGTTTAGGTTCAGGTGACCCTAGCAATCAGCCCCAGCATTTT.

In nucleotides, the CDR3 is TGTGCCAGCATTCCGCCCGGGACTATCCCCGAGCAGTACTTC. It is translated as CASIPPGTIPEQYF. The chain combines TRBV6-1 with TRBJ2-7, with 7 bases that match TRBD2. The V segment lost 7 bases and the J segment 6 bases; nucleotides outside the gene matches: 12. The germline CDR1 and CDR2 sequences are MNHNS and SASEGT. The length of the CDR3 is 14 residues.

The rearrangement links TRBV9 to TRBJ1-2; D unresolved. There are 14 residues in the CDR3. Looked up from germline, CDR1 is SGDLS and CDR2 is YYNGEE. V dropped 4 bases and J dropped 6 bases, with 16 bases sitting between them. This CDR3 is CASSPHDRGDGYTF. CDR3 in DNA: TGTGCCAGCAGCCCCCACGATCGGGGAGATGGCTACACCTTC.

The V call is TRBV13, the J call TRBJ2-2, with D possibly being TRBD2 (8 bases). Germline-derived CDR1 and CDR2 are PRHDT and FYEKMQ (reference sequence). There are 16 residues in the CDR3. V was pared by 4 bases and J by 6 bases, with 18 bases between. Here the CDR3 reads CASSSYGTRGPGELFF. CDR3 nucleotide sequence: TGTGCCAGCAGCTCGTACGGGACTAGGGGGCCCGGGGAGCTGTTTTTT.

This chain connects TRBV7-9 to TRBJ2-5; 10 bases map to TRBD1. The DNA matches TRBJ2-7 better at its end, which makes the J call doubtful. There are 13 residues in the CDR3. The germline gives CDR1 SEHNR, CDR2 FQNEAQ (reference sequence). The CDR3 region has the DNA TGTGCCAGCAGCTTTGGACAGGGGGGCGAGCAGTACTTC. This translates into CASSFGQGGEQYF.

The genes are TRBV5-5 and TRBJ1-5; a possible D gene is TRBD1 (5 bases). Looked up from germline, CDR1 is SGHKS and CDR2 is YYEKEE (reference sequence). Trimming left V 4 bases short and J 6 bases short, with 14 bases between. The CDR3 is 14 residues long. For the CDR3, the DNA is TGTGCCAGCAGCCCGTTTCTGACAGTTCAGCCCCAGCATTTT. Its translation: CASSPFLTVQPQHF.

V usage is TRBV6-6 and J usage is TRBJ1-2; D is undetermined. CDR1 is MNHNY, CDR2 SVGAGI, per germline (reference sequence). The V and J ends lost 4 bases and 3 bases respectively, with 9 bases between them. The CDR3 is 13 residues long. CDR3 amino acids: CASSSTDYYGYTF. The CDR3 DNA is TGTGCCAGCAGTTCCACAGATTACTATGGCTACACCTTC.

V is TRBV7-2 and J is TRBJ2-1, with TRBD1 matching over 8 bases. This CDR3 contains 15 residues. The junction had 5 bases not matched to a gene; V was cut back by 5 bases and J by 2 bases. Germline-derived CDR1 and CDR2 are SGHTA and FQGNSA. This CDR3 reads CASSPRDRPYNEQFF. As DNA, the CDR3 is TGTGCCAGCAGCCCGCGGGACAGGCCCTACAATGAGCAGTTCTTC.

About this clone: Germline and junction disagree at one end, which may indicate a read error. The chain couples TRBV7-7 to TRBJ2-1, with D possibly TRBD2 on 5 matching bases. Germline lookup yields CDR1 SSHAT and CDR2 FNYEAQ (reference sequence). The CDR3 loop spans 15 amino acids. In DNA form, the CDR3 reads TGTGCTAGCAGCCCTCAGAGGGCCTCCTACAATGAGCAGTTCTTC. Protein product: CASSPQRASYNEQFF.

This chain uses TRBV5-4 with TRBJ2-2, with a weak D call TRBD2 (6 bases). The V and J ends lost 9 bases and 0 bases respectively, with 15 bases between them. This CDR3 spans 15 amino acids. Germline loops: CDR1 SGHNT, CDR2 YYREEE (reference sequence). The CDR3 DNA sequence: TGTGCCACCCGTTGGGGGACTTCGAACACCGGGGAGCTGTTTTTT. Translation gives CATRWGTSNTGELFF.

This chain connects TRBV10-3 to TRBJ1-2; possibly TRBD1 for D (6 bases). The germline V gene encodes CDR1 ENHRY and CDR2 SYGVKD. The length of the CDR3 is 13 residues. V lost 3 bases and J 2 bases, leaving 7 bases between the germline ends. The CDR3 here is CAISDQGNYGYTF. The CDR3 bases are TGTGCCATCAGTGACCAGGGGAACTATGGCTACACCTTC.

The chain uses TRBV19 and TRBJ1-3, with D possibly being TRBD1 (6 bases). The CDR3 loop spans 15 amino acids. Germline V lookup: CDR1 LNHDA, CDR2 SQIVND (reference sequence). Deletions cut 5 bases from V and 0 bases from J, with 11 bases between. CDR3 nucleotides: TGTGCCAGTAGTGAAACAGGGCTCTCTGGAAACACCATATATTTT. It codes for CASSETGLSGNTIYF.